The 11 T cell receptor beta chains below were found in one sample sequenced in a study of brain metastases from non-small cell lung cancer. Generated by immunoSEQ multiplex PCR, the TCRdb table keeps only in-frame clones and is missing some. The sample lists about 1,000 clones; about 79% were seen once. The specimen sequenced was tumor-adjacent normal tissue. Receptors were obtained from a donor at least 40 years old with non-small cell lung cancer.

The V and J genes are TRBV7-2 and TRBJ2-5, with D uncertain. Germline V CDR1 and CDR2: SGHTA, FQGNSA. This CDR3 comprises 13 residues. V was pared by 4 bases and J by 5 bases, with 11 bases between. CDR3: CASSSVLDETQYF. In nucleotides, the CDR3 is TGTGCCAGCAGCTCAGTCCTTGACGAGACCCAGTACTTC.

The CDR3 spells CAWTTSGETQYF. DNA for the CDR3: TGTGCCTGGACAACTAGCGGGGAGACCCAGTACTTC. The chain links TRBV30 to TRBJ2-5; 9 bases map to TRBD2. The trim removed 4 bases at V and 5 bases at J, leaving 2 bases unmatched. This CDR3 has 12 residues. Per germline, CDR1 GTSNPN and CDR2 SVGIG (reference sequence).

The DNA for the CDR3 is TGTGCCAGCAGTTACTCGATGGGGACAGGGGGGAATGAGCAGTTCTTC. Translated: CASSYSMGTGGNEQFF. The chain combines TRBV6-6 with TRBJ2-1; TRBD1 matches at 11 bases. The CDR3 consists of 16 residues. J lost 7 bases, V lost 0 bases, and 5 bases had no gene match. Germline loops: CDR1 MNHNY, CDR2 SVGAGI (reference sequence).

The CDR3, as DNA: TGTGCCAGCAGCTTAAGGGTCAGTTCCACTGAAGCTTTCTTT. The encoded protein is CASSLRVSSTEAFF. This chain uses TRBV7-3 with TRBJ1-1; D remains unclear. The CDR3 runs to 14 residues. V was trimmed by 1 base and J by 4 bases, leaving 10 bases between them. Germline assignment: CDR1 SGHTA and CDR2 FQGTGA.

The J gene is TRBJ1-4, the V gene TRBV6-5; no clear D. Germline V gene sequence: CDR1 MNHEY, CDR2 SVGAGI. CDR3 length equals 14 residues. V dropped 5 bases and J dropped 8 bases, with 15 bases sitting between them. Here the CDR3 reads CASSPLSASEKLFF. The CDR3 DNA reads as TGTGCCAGCAGTCCCCTATCCGCTAGCGAAAAACTGTTTTTT.

The V gene is TRBV4-1, the J gene TRBJ2-4; 9 nucleotides agree with TRBD1. The CDR3 spans 15 residues. The germline V gene encodes CDR1 MGHRA and CDR2 YSYEKL. V dropped 0 bases and J dropped 6; count of bases not matched to a gene: 3. As DNA, the CDR3 is TGCGCCAGCAGCCAAGATTTGGGACAGGGAAACATTCAGTACTTC. This translates into CASSQDLGQGNIQYF.

This clone was counted a single time. This rearrangement joins TRBV2 to TRBJ2-2, with 7 positions matching TRBD1. Germline V gene sequence: CDR1 SNHLY, CDR2 FYNNEI. V was clipped by 11 bases and J by 1 base; unmatched bases: 1. This CDR3 spans 12 amino acids. The CDR3 spells CAGTVNTGELFF. For the CDR3, the DNA is TGTGCCGGGACAGTGAACACCGGGGAGCTGTTTTTT.

This rearrangement joins TRBV9 to TRBJ2-5; a weak D match, TRBD1 (5 bases). Germline-derived CDR1 and CDR2 are SGDLS and YYNGEE. The CDR3 length is 15 residues. V lost 4 bases, J lost 5 bases, and 18 bases lay in between. The DNA of the CDR3 is TGTGCCAGCAGCAATAGGGGTGTCTTAAAGGAGACCCAGTACTTC. As protein: CASSNRGVLKETQYF. Drawing the rest from reference TRBV9 and TRBJ2-5, the complete variable domain is DSGVTQTPKHLITATGQRVTLRCSPRSGDLSVYWYQQSLDQGLQFLIQYYNGEERAKGNILERFSAQQFPDLHSELNLSSLELGDSALYFCASSNRGVLKETQYFGPGTRLLVL.

The V call is TRBV12-5, the J call TRBJ2-1, with TRBD1 as a possible D gene (6 bases). In germline, CDR1 is LGHNT, CDR2 FRNRAP. The CDR3 runs to 14 residues. V was shortened by 1 base and J by 10 bases, with 14 bases between the two germline ends. The CDR3 region has the DNA TGTGCTAGTGGTTTGGAAAACAGGGAACAGGAGCAGTTCTTC. Protein sequence: CASGLENREQEQFF.

The chain has TRBV3-1 (or the pseudogene TRBV3-2) and TRBJ2-5, with unresolved D. Germline-derived CDR1 and CDR2 are LGHDT and YNNKEL (reference sequence). The V gene lost 4 bases and the J gene lost 5 bases, with 17 bases spanning the gap. CDR3 length: 15 residues. CDR3 in DNA: TGTGCCAGCAGCCCAACTATTTCTTTTGGCGAGACCCAGTACTTC. Its protein product is CASSPTISFGETQYF.

The chain combines TRBV5-1 with TRBJ2-7; 8 bases match TRBD1. CDR3 length: 15 residues. With V trimmed by 4 bases and J by 0 bases, 6 bases remained unmatched. The germline V gene has CDR1 SGHRS and CDR2 YFSETQ. The CDR3 loop is CASSRGQGLSYEQYF. In DNA form, the CDR3 reads TGCGCCAGCAGCCGAGGACAGGGACTCTCCTACGAGCAGTACTTC.